The clone carrying this T cell receptor beta chain came up once. The sample belongs to a study of blood T cell repertoires in COVID-19. Study-level information: COVID-19 samples collected from the United States, Italy and Spain covered acute and convalescent phases. T cells, B-cell-depleted T cells, or PBMCs provided the cDNA or gDNA that served as material.

Original handling: Using reference gene primer amplification, nucleated cell counts were estimated. Produced via immunoSEQ multiplex PCR; TCRdb's table is partial and in-frame only. The V and J calls and clone size come from that table; D and trimming were worked out from the DNA. In the table there are 55,000 to 75,000 clones, roughly 90% of which are singletons. This TCR was sampled from a man between 60 and 75 years old with acute or convalescent COVID-19. Sequenced material: peripheral blood.

The DNA for the CDR3 is TGTGCCAGCAGCTTATTTGGCACAGCAGCCATCTCTGGAAACACCATATATTTT. Amino acid sequence: CASSLFGTAAISGNTIYF. The chain is built from TRBV7-2 and TRBJ1-3; no reliable D call. Germline CDR1 SGHTA, CDR2 FQGNSA. The CDR3 length is 18 residues. Trimming left V 2 bases short and J 0 bases short, with 17 bases between. The full variable domain, its missing parts supplied by reference TRBV7-2 and TRBJ1-3, is GAGVSQSPSNKVTEKGKDVELRCDPISGHTALYWYRQSLGQGLEFLIYFQGNSAPDKSGLPSDRFSAERTGGSVSTLTIQRTQQEDSAVYLCASSLFGTAAISGNTIYFGEGSWLTVV.